Presented here are 6 T cell receptor beta chains from one specimen sequenced in a study of response to subunit inactivated influenza vaccine. One entry per CDR3 protein results from TCRdb running MiXCR on the RT-PCR reads. The data show about 540,000 distinct CDR3 sequences, with under 30% seen just once and 2.5% to 3% held by the top ten. These same data were also listed under a study on T cells expressing NK-cell markers. That work adds: It was by 5'RACE template switching with UMIs that TCR beta cDNA was made.

Sequenced material: CD4+ T cells sorted from PBMCs, taken roughly 13 days after vaccination. The receptors here all came from a man in his forties or fifties who received an inactivated influenza vaccine.

The gene calls are TRBV27 and TRBJ2-1; D perhaps matches TRBD1 (6 bases). V was cut by 0 bases and J by 9 bases, with 18 bases left in between. The CDR3 length is 16 residues. Germline V gene data show CDR1 as MNHEY and CDR2 as SMNVEV (reference sequence). CDR3 bases: TGTGCCAGCAGTTTATCGGGGGCATACGGTTTTGTTGAGCAGTTCTTC. It translates to CASSLSGAYGFVEQFF.

The CDR3 DNA follows: TGTGCCAGCAGCTTAGATCTAGCGGGAACAGAGACCCAGTACTTC. It encodes CASSLDLAGTETQYF. This chain links TRBV7-9 with TRBJ2-5; 9 bases line up with TRBD2. Trimming removed 1 base from V and 4 bases from J; junction bases left unmatched: 4. The CDR3 consists of 15 residues. The germline V gene encodes CDR1 SEHNR and CDR2 FQNEAQ (reference sequence).

In this sample, this clonotype turned up once. The rearrangement joins TRBV6-5 to TRBJ1-4; maybe TRBD1 (6 bases). CDR1 and CDR2 from the germline V gene are MNHEY and SVGAGI. The CDR3 length is 15 residues. V lost 0 bases and J lost 2, with 7 bases in between. The DNA for the CDR3 is TGTGCCAGCAGTTACTCACAGGGTACTAATGAAAAACTGTTTTTT. Protein product: CASSYSQGTNEKLFF.

This clonotype occurred a few times. This chain links TRBV28 with TRBJ2-4, with D uncertain. CDR1 is MDHEN, CDR2 SYDVKM, per germline. The CDR3 has 16 amino acids. The V end lost 1 base, the J end lost 0 bases, and 10 bases lay between the germline ends. CDR3 amino acids: CASSLSTILAKNIQYF. In DNA, the CDR3 is TGTGCCAGCAGTTTATCGACAATCCTAGCCAAAAACATTCAGTACTTC.

This rearrangement joins TRBV15 to TRBJ2-7; 7 positions match TRBD1. Germline loops: CDR1 LNHNV, CDR2 YYDKDF (reference sequence). This CDR3 has 15 residues. V was pared by 3 bases and J by 5 bases, with 10 bases of the junction left unmatched. Here the CDR3 reads CATSSRYRGSDEQYF. The CDR3 region has the DNA TGTGCCACCAGCAGCCGCTACAGGGGTTCCGACGAGCAGTACTTC.

The rearrangement joins TRBV20-1 to TRBJ2-1; TRBD1 matches at 10 bases. Germline CDR1 reads DFQATT; CDR2 reads SNEGSKA (reference sequence). CDR3 size: 14 residues. V shed 7 bases, J shed 5 bases, and the junction held 8 bases outside the gene matches. CDR3 bases: TGCAGTGTAAACCGGGACAGGGGCGACAATGAGCAGTTCTTC. Its translation: CSVNRDRGDNEQFF.